This T cell receptor (beta chain) was identified in a study of shared clonotypes between healthy human individuals. Study-level points and caveats: The low donor count limited represented genetic and exposure-history diversity. Sampling involved blood alone; tissue repertoires likely differ.

Regarding this clone: Its specificity is not known.

In the authors' workflow: Junction-only sequences without quality scores were provided by ImmunoSEQ, so filtering was different. Profiling relied on immunoSEQ multiplex PCR, and the TCRdb table lists in-frame clones only, not all of them. V and J calls and clone size follow that table, whereas D and trimming were derived from the DNA. This sample carries about 500,000 clones, approximately 71% of them seen once, and the ten largest clones take 12%. The germline V gene encodes CDR1 MNHNS and CDR2 SASEGT. The CDR3 contains 13 residues. Deletions cut 1 base from V and 8 bases from J, with 11 bases between.

This TCR came from a woman in her thirties or forties in good health. Some clones in this sample may be carry-over from other donors' samples. The chain employs TRBV6-1 and TRBJ1-1; no clear D gene. What was sequenced was PBMCs. CDR3 sequence: CASSEGVGREAFF. CDR3 coding DNA: TGTGCCAGCAGTGAAGGGGTGGGCAGAGAAGCTTTCTTT.